The clone carrying this TCR beta chain has more than one count but fewer than ten. The antigen is unknown. In germline, CDR1 is DFQATT, CDR2 SNEGSKA (reference sequence). Trimming shortened V by 0 bases and J by 5 bases, and 1 base separated the two germline ends. CDR3 length: 11 residues. The data were taken from a study of Ad26.COV2.S vaccination and SARS-CoV-2 variants. Study conclusions and caveats: Vaccine recipients surpassed placebo recipients in spike-specific TCR breadth.

Method: immunoSEQ multiplex PCR; TCRdb's copy keeps in-frame clones and lacks some. The data hold about 390,000 clones, with approximately 86% observed a single time. Treatment given: some 20 received Ad26.COV2.S at low or high dose, single or two shots; 5 received placebo; per-sample allocation not given. Day 63 after the first vaccine or placebo injection was the time point for sampling. V is TRBV20-1 and J is TRBJ1-4; no clear D gene. The source of this sequence is a person between 18 and 59 years old who received the Ad26.COV2.S COVID-19 vaccine or a placebo. The sample consisted of peripheral blood, taken in a trial of Ad26.COV2.S vaccine versus placebo. CDR3 amino acids: CSARENEKLFF. CDR3 DNA sequence: TGCAGTGCTAGAGAAAATGAAAAACTGTTTTTT.